The 12 T cell receptor beta chains listed next were all sequenced from one sample in a study of T cell responses to AZD1222 COVID-19 vaccine. The table came from immunoSEQ multiplex PCR; TCRdb's copy has only in-frame clones and leaves some out. The sample records some 140,000 clones, 90% to 95% being singletons. The sequencing here drew on peripheral blood, taken 28 days after the second AZD1222 dose. The receptors were gathered from an adult who received the AZD1222 COVID-19 vaccine.

The CDR3 bases are TGTGCCAGCAGTTACTCGTCAGTGAACACTGAAGCTTTCTTT. Its translation is CASSYSSVNTEAFF. The rearrangement uses TRBV6-5 and TRBJ1-1; D gene ambiguous. Germline loops: CDR1 MNHEY, CDR2 SVGAGI. Trimming took off 0 bases at V and 0 bases at J, with 5 bases between the two ends. This CDR3 comprises 14 residues.

This rearrangement joins TRBV6-5 to TRBJ2-7, with D uncertain. From germline, CDR1 is MNHEY and CDR2 SVGAGI. V was shortened by 8 bases and J by 6 bases, with 11 bases between the two germline ends. This CDR3 has 11 residues. CDR3 bases: TGTGCCAGCTACAACTCCCGCGAGCAGTACTTC. Amino acids: CASYNSREQYF.

The CDR3 region is CASSLDQGSYEQYF. CDR3 bases: TGTGCCAGCAGCTTAGATCAGGGGAGTTACGAGCAGTACTTC. This chain links TRBV7-9 with TRBJ2-7, with a weak D call TRBD1 (6 bases). This CDR3 is 14 amino acids long. Trimming stripped 1 base from V and 4 bases from J, with 11 bases between. CDR1 is SEHNR, CDR2 FQNEAQ, per germline (reference sequence).

In this sample, this clone turned up a few times. The chain is built from TRBV12-3 or TRBV12-4 and TRBJ2-1; no clear D gene. The CDR3 length is 11 residues. V lost 4 bases, J lost 6 bases, and 4 bases lay in between. CDR3 coding DNA: TGTGCCAGCAGTTCGTCCAATGAGCAGTTCTTC. Encoded protein: CASSSSNEQFF.

This clone appeared a single time. The CDR3 spells CASSLKPGSSPLHF. In DNA, the CDR3 is TGTGCCAGCAGCTTAAAACCGGGGAGCTCACCCCTCCACTTT. The chain links TRBV7-3 to TRBJ1-6; D remains unclear. Trimming took 1 base from V and 10 from J, leaving 11 bases between them. Germline-derived CDR1 and CDR2 are SGHTA and FQGTGA. The CDR3 spans 14 residues. The full variable domain, rest sourced from reference TRBV7-3 and TRBJ1-6, is GAGVSQTPSNKVTEKGKYVELRCDPISGHTALYWYRQSLGQGPEFLIYFQGTGAADDSGLPNDRFFAVRPEGSVSTLKIQRTERGDSAVYLCASSLKPGSSPLHFGNGTRLTVT.

The chain carries TRBV4-1 and TRBJ1-2, with D unresolved. This CDR3 is 18 amino acids long. Germline V gene sequence: CDR1 MGHRA, CDR2 YSYEKL. Trimming stripped 2 bases from V and 8 bases from J, with 27 bases between. CDR3 sequence (DNA): TGCGCCAGCAGCCAAAGGGCTCTCGGTACGCGGCCAGAGGCCGGCTACACCTTC. This gives the protein CASSQRALGTRPEAGYTF.

The V call is TRBV18, the J call TRBJ1-5; D is ambiguous. Trimming pared 1 base from V and 0 bases from J, leaving 10 bases between. Germline CDR1 KGHSH, CDR2 LQKENI. The CDR3 has 16 amino acids. The CDR3 nucleotides read TGTGCCAGCTCACCACGGTCAGGCTCTAGCAATCAGCCCCAGCATTTT. Protein sequence: CASSPRSGSSNQPQHF.

The gene calls are TRBV12-3 or TRBV12-4 and TRBJ2-5, with unresolved D. The CDR3 spans 11 residues. Deletions cut 5 bases from V and 4 bases from J, with 5 bases between. The CDR3 reads CASSRRETQYF. In DNA, the CDR3 is TGTGCCAGCAGTAGGCGAGAGACCCAGTACTTC.

This clone was recorded once. The V call is TRBV9, the J call TRBJ1-1, with TRBD1 matching over 12 bases. Germline V gives CDR1 SGDLS, CDR2 YYNGEE. V lost 3 bases and J lost 6; bases outside the gene matches: 6. This CDR3 has 15 amino acids. In DNA form, the CDR3 reads TGTGCCAGCAGCGCGGGACAGGGGGCGAGCTCTGAAGCTTTCTTT. Encoded protein: CASSAGQGASSEAFF.

The chain couples TRBV12-3 or TRBV12-4 to TRBJ1-1; D unclear. This CDR3 region has 13 residues. Trimming pared 3 bases from V and 3 bases from J, leaving 8 bases between. The CDR3 here is CASSLVGHTEAFF. DNA for the CDR3: TGTGCCAGCAGTTTGGTAGGTCACACTGAAGCTTTCTTT.

V and J are TRBV19 and TRBJ2-6; the D gene is possibly TRBD1 (5 bases). Trimming stripped 3 bases from V and 3 bases from J, with 6 bases between. Per germline, CDR1 LNHDA and CDR2 SQIVND (reference sequence). The CDR3 covers 14 residues. The CDR3 DNA reads as TGTGCCAGTAGTATGCAGGGTGGGGCCAACGTCCTGACTTTC. Amino acids: CASSMQGGANVLTF.

V and J are TRBV5-1 and TRBJ2-7; D unclear. The CDR3 is 15 amino acids. Germline assignment: CDR1 SGHRS and CDR2 YFSETQ. V lost 5 bases and J lost 0, with 15 bases in between. CDR3 loop: CASSHPAGYSYEQYF. Here the CDR3 DNA reads TGCGCCAGCAGTCACCCCGCAGGCTACTCCTACGAGCAGTACTTC.